The present T cell receptor beta chain was sequenced within a study of vaccination effects on CD4 cells after COVID-19. Here immunoSEQ multiplex PCR was the method, and the copy in TCRdb shows in-frame clones only, minus some. The sample contains 50,000 to 70,000 clones, about 72% of which appear only once. The authors isolated CD4+ T cells after roughly 10 days of culture. Study-level points and caveats: Marked clonal contraction was seen late after vaccination (in both infection- and vaccine-induced clones).

J lost 2 bases, V lost 1 base, and 8 bases had no gene match. Germline CDR1 and CDR2: SGHTA and FQGNSA. The CDR3 sequence is 16 residues long. This clone was recorded only once. Its specificity is not known. The gene calls are TRBV7-2 and TRBJ2-7; 7 bases fit TRBD2. The TCR was taken from a human donor who had a prior SARS-CoV-2 infection. This sample comprised CD4+ T cells from PBMCs cultured without peptide, obtained before COVID-19 vaccination. In DNA, the CDR3 is TGTGCCAGCAGCTTAGGTTGGCGGGAGATTCCCTACGAGCAGTACTTC. This sequence encodes CASSLGWREIPYEQYF.